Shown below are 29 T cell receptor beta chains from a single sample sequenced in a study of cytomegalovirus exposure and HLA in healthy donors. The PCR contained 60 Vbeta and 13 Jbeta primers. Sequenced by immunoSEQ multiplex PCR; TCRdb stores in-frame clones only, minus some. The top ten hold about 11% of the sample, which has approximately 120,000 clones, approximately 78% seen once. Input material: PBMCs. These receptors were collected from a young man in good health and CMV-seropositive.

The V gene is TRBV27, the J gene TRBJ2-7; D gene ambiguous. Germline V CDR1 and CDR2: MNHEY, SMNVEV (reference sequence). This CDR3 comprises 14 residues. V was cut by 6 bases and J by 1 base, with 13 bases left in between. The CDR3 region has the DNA TGTGCCAGCAGGCTGACGGAGCAGTCCTACGAGCAGTACTTC. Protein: CASRLTEQSYEQYF.

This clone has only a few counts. CDR3 residues: CATSRDRGFNQPQHF. The CDR3 DNA reads TGTGCCACCAGCAGAGATCGGGGGTTTAATCAGCCCCAGCATTTT. The V gene is TRBV15, the J gene TRBJ1-5; TRBD1 might be the D (5 bases). Trimming left V 0 bases short and J 4 bases short, with 10 bases between. This CDR3 region has 15 residues. Per the germline V gene, CDR1 is LNHNV and CDR2 is YYDKDF (reference sequence).

The CDR3, as DNA: TGTGCCAGCCAAACGACAGGGGGGAGCAATCAGCCCCAGCATTTT. Residues: CASQTTGGSNQPQHF. The rearrangement joins TRBV2 to TRBJ1-5, with 9 bases lining up with TRBD1. Germline V gene data show CDR1 as SNHLY and CDR2 as FYNNEI. This CDR3 is 15 amino acids long. V was pared by 8 bases and J by 1 base, with 6 bases of the junction left unmatched. Variable domain in full (rest from reference TRBV2 and TRBJ1-5): EPEVTQTPSHQVTQMGQEVILRCVPISNHLYFYWYRQILGQKVEFLVSFYNNEISEKSEIFDDQFSVERPDGSNFTLKIRSTKLEDSAMYFCASQTTGGSNQPQHFGDGTRLSIL.

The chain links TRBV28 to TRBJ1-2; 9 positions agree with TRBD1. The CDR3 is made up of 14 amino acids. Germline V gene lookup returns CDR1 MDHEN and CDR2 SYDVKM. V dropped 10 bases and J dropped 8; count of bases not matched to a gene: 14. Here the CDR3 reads CAITLGDRVTGYTF. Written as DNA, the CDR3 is TGTGCCATCACCCTGGGGGACAGGGTTACGGGCTACACCTTC.

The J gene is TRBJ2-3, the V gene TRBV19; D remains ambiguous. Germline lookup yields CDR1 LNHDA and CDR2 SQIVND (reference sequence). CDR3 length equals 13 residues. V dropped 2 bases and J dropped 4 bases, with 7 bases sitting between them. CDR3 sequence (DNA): TGTGCCAGTAGTATATTGTTAGCAGATACGCAGTATTTT. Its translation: CASSILLADTQYF. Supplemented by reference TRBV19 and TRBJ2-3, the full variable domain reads DGGITQSPKYLFRKEGQNVTLSCEQNLNHDAMYWYRQDPGQGLRLIYYSQIVNDFQKGDIAEGYSVSREKKESFPLTVTSAQKNPTAFYLCASSILLADTQYFGPGTRLTVL.

In nucleotides, the CDR3 is TGTGCCACCAGCAGGTACGCGAGACAGGGGGGGCCTGAAGCTTTCTTT. It yields the protein CATSRYARQGGPEAFF. The genes are TRBV15 and TRBJ1-1; 9 bases map to TRBD1. The CDR3 is 16 amino acids. Germline-derived CDR1 and CDR2 are LNHNV and YYDKDF (reference sequence). J lost 6 bases, V lost 3 bases, and 11 bases had no gene match.

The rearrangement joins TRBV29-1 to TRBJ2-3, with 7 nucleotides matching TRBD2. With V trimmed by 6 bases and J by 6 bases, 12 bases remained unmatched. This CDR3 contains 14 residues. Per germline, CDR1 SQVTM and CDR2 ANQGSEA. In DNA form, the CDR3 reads TGCAGCGTCGAGGATGGCGGGAGAGGCGATACGCAGTATTTT. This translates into CSVEDGGRGDTQYF.

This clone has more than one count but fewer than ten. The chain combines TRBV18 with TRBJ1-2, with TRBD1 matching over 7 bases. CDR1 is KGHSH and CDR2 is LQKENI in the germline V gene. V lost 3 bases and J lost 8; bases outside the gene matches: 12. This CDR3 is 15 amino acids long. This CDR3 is CASSPSQGGGWGYTF. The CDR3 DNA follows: TGTGCCAGCTCACCCTCTCAAGGAGGGGGCTGGGGCTACACCTTC. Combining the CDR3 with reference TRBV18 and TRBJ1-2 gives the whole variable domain NAGVMQNPRHLVRRRGQEARLRCSPMKGHSHVYWYRQLPEEGLKFMVYLQKENIIDESGMPKERFSAEFPKEGPSILRIQQVVRGDSAAYFCASSPSQGGGWGYTFGSGTRLTVV.

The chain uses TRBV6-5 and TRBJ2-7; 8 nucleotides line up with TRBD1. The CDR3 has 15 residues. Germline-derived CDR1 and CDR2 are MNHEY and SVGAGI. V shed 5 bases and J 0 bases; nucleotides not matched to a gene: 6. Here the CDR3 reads CASSIYRGFSYEQYF. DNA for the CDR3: TGTGCCAGCAGTATCTACAGGGGGTTCTCCTACGAGCAGTACTTC.

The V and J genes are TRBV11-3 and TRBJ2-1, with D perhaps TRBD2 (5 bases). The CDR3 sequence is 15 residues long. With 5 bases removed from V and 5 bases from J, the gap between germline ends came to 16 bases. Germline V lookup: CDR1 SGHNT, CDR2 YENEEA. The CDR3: CASSGGKGRNNEQFF. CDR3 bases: TGTGCCAGCAGCGGAGGAAAGGGTAGGAACAATGAGCAGTTCTTC.

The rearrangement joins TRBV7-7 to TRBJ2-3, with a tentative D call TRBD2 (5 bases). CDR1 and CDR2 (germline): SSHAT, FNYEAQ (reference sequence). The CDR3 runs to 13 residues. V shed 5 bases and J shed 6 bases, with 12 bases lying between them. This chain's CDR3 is CASSTGVADTQYF. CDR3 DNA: TGTGCCAGCAGCACCGGGGTAGCGGATACGCAGTATTTT.

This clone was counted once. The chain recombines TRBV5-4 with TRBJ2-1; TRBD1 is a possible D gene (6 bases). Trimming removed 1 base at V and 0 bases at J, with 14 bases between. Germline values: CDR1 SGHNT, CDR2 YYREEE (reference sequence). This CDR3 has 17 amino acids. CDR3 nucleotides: TGTGCCAGCAGCTTGTCACGACAGGAGAGCTCCTACAATGAGCAGTTCTTC. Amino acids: CASSLSRQESSYNEQFF. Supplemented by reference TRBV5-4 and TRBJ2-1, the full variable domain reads ETGVTQSPTHLIKTRGQQVTLRCSSQSGHNTVSWYQQALGQGPQFIFQYYREEENGRGNFPPRFSGLQFPNYSSELNVNALELDDSALYLCASSLSRQESSYNEQFFGPGTRLTVL.

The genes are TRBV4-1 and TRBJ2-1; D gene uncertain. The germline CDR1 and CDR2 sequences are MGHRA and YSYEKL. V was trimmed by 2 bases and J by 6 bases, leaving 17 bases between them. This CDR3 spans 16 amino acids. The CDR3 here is CASSQPLRGRANEQFF. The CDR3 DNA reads TGCGCCAGCAGCCAACCCCTCCGTGGGCGCGCCAATGAGCAGTTCTTC.

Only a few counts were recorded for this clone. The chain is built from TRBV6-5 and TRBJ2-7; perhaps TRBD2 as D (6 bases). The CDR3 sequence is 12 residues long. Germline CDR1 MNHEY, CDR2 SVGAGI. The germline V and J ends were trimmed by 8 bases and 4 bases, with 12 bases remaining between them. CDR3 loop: CASRGGLYEQYF. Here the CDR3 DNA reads TGTGCCAGCCGCGGAGGGCTGTACGAGCAGTACTTC.

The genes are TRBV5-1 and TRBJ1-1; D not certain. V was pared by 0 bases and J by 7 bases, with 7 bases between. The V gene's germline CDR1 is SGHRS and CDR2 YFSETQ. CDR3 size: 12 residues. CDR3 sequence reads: CASSLGGLEAFF. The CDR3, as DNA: TGCGCCAGCAGCTTGGGCGGGCTTGAAGCTTTCTTT. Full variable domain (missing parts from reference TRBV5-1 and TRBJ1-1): KAGVTQTPRYLIKTRGQQVTLSCSPISGHRSVSWYQQTPGQGLQFLFEYFSETQRNKGNFPGRFSGRQFSNSRSEMNVSTLELGDSALYLCASSLGGLEAFFGQGTRLTVV.

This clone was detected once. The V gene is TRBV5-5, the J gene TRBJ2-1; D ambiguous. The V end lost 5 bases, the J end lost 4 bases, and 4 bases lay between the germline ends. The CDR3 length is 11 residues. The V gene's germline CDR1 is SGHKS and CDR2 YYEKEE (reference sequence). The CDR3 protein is CASRRYNEQFF. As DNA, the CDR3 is TGTGCCAGCAGACGGTACAATGAGCAGTTCTTC.

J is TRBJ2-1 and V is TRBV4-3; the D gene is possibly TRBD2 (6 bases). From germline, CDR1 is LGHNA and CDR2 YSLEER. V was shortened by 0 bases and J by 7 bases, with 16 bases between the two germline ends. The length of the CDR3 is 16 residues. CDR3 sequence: CASSQEMAGRINEQFF. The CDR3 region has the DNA TGCGCCAGCAGCCAAGAAATGGCGGGGAGGATTAATGAGCAGTTCTTC.

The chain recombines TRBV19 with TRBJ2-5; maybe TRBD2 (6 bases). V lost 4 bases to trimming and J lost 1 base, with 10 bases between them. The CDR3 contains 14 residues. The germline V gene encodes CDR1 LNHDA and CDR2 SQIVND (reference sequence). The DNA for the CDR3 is TGTGCCAGTAGTAAGGACTATCCCCAAGAGACCCAGTACTTC. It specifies CASSKDYPQETQYF.

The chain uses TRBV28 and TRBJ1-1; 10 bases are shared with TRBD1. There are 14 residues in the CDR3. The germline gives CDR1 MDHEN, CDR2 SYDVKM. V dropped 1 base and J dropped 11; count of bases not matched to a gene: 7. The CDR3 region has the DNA TGTGCCAGCAGTTTATTCGACAGGGGGCGGCGGGCTTTCTTT. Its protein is CASSLFDRGRRAFF.

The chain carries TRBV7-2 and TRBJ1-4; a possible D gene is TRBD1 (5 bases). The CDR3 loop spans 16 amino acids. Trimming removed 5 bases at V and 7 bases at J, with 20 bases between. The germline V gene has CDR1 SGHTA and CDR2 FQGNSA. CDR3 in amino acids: CASSRNGQTGGEKLFF. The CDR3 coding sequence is TGTGCCAGCAGCCGGAATGGACAAACGGGAGGTGAAAAACTGTTTTTT.

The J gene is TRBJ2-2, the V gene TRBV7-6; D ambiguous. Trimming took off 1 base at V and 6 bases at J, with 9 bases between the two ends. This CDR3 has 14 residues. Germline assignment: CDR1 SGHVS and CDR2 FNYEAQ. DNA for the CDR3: TGTGCCAGCAGCTTAGGCCGTGGCCCCGGGGAGCTGTTTTTT. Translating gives CASSLGRGPGELFF.

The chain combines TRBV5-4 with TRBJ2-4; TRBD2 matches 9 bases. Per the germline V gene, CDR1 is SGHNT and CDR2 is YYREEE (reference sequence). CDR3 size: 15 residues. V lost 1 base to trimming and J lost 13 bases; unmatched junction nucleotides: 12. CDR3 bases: TGTGCCAGCAGCTTGCGCGGGAGGGCCGTAGATGTGCAGTACTTC. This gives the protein CASSLRGRAVDVQYF. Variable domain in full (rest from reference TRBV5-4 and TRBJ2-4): ETGVTQSPTHLIKTRGQQVTLRCSSQSGHNTVSWYQQALGQGPQFIFQYYREEENGRGNFPPRFSGLQFPNYSSELNVNALELDDSALYLCASSLRGRAVDVQYFGAGTRLSVL.

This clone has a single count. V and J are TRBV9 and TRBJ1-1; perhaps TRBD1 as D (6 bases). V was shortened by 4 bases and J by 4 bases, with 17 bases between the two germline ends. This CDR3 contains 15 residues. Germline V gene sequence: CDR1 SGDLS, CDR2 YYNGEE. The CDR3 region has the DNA TGTGCCAGCAGCCCGAGCGGGGGCGGGGGCACTGAAGCTTTCTTT. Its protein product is CASSPSGGGGTEAFF.

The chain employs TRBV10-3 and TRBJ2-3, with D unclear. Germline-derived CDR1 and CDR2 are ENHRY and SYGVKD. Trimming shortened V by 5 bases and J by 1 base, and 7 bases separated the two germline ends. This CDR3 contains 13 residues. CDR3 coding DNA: TGTGCCATCAGTACCGCGGGCACAGATACGCAGTATTTT. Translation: CAISTAGTDTQYF.

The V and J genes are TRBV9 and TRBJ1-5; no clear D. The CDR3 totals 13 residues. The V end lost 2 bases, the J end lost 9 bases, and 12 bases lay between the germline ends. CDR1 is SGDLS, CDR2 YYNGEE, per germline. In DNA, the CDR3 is TGTGCCAGCAGCGTGAGGGCGAGCGGGCCCCAGCATTTT. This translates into CASSVRASGPQHF.

CDR3: CASRDRDYNEQFF. In DNA form, the CDR3 reads TGTGCCAGCAGAGATCGGGACTACAATGAGCAGTTCTTC. J is TRBJ2-1 and V is TRBV28, with D perhaps matching TRBD2 (5 bases). Germline CDR1 is MDHEN and CDR2 is SYDVKM. The V and J ends lost 6 bases and 3 bases respectively, with 9 bases between them. The CDR3 runs 13 residues.

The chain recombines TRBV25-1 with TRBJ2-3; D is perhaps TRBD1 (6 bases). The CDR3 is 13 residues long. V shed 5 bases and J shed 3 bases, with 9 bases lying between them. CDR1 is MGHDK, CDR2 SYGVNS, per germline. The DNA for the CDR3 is TGTGCCAGCAGTATTAGGGGGACAGATACGCAGTATTTT. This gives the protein CASSIRGTDTQYF.

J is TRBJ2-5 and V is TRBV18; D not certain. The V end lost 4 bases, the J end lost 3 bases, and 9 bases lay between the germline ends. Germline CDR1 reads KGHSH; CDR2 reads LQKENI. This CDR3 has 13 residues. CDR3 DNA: TGTGCCAGCTCACTCACCAGTAAAGAGACCCAGTACTTC. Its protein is CASSLTSKETQYF.

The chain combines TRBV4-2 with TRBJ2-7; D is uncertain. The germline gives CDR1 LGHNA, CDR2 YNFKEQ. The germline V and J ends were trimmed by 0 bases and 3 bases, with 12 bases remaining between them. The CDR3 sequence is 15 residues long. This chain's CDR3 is CASSQERIPNYEQYF. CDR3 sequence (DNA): TGTGCCAGCAGCCAAGAGAGAATCCCTAACTACGAGCAGTACTTC.